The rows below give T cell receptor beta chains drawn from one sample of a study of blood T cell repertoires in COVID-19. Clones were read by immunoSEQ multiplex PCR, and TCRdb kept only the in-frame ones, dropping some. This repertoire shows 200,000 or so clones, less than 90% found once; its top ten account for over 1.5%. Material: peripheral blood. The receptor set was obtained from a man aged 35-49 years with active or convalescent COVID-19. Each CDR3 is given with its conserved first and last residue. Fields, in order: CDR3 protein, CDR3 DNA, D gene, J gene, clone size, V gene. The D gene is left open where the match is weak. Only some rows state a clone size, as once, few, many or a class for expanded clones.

CDR3 protein: CASTLDTNTEAFF
CDR3 DNA: TGTGCCAGTACCCTCGACACGAACACTGAAGCTTTCTTT
D gene: .
J gene: TRBJ1-1
clone size: .
V gene: TRBV19

CDR3 protein: CSAGGANYNEQFF
CDR3 DNA: TGCAGCGCCGGGGGGGCCAACTACAATGAGCAGTTCTTC
D gene: TRBD2
J gene: TRBJ2-1
clone size: .
V gene: TRBV29-1

CDR3 protein: CASSFFGDRGSNQPQHF
CDR3 DNA: TGTGCCAGCAGCTTCTTTGGGGACAGGGGGAGCAATCAGCCCCAGCATTTT
D gene: TRBD1
J gene: TRBJ1-5
clone size: .
V gene: TRBV5-6

CDR3 protein: CASSKTKITGMNTEAFF
CDR3 DNA: TGTGCCAGCAGCAAGACCAAAATCACAGGGATGAACACTGAAGCTTTCTTT
D gene: .
J gene: TRBJ1-1
clone size: .
V gene: TRBV7-2

CDR3 protein: CASSPGKVSYEQYF
CDR3 DNA: TGTGCCAGCAGCCCCGGGAAAGTTTCCTACGAGCAGTACTTC
D gene: .
J gene: TRBJ2-7
clone size: .
V gene: TRBV3-1/TRBV3-2

CDR3 protein: CASSYGDDTQYF
CDR3 DNA: TGTGCCAGCAGCTACGGAGACGATACGCAGTATTTT
D gene: .
J gene: TRBJ2-3
clone size: .
V gene: TRBV5-4

CDR3 protein: CASSWGPGTQYF
CDR3 DNA: TGTGCCAGCAGCTGGGGCCCGGGGACCCAGTACTTC
D gene: .
J gene: TRBJ2-5
clone size: .
V gene: TRBV6-5

CDR3 protein: CASSPPGVSNQPQHF
CDR3 DNA: TGTGCCAGCAGCCCCCCCGGGGTAAGCAATCAGCCCCAGCATTTT
D gene: .
J gene: TRBJ1-5
clone size: once
V gene: TRBV7-9

CDR3 protein: CASGGAAYSYEQYF
CDR3 DNA: TGTGCCAGCGGGGGGGCAGCGTACTCCTACGAGCAGTACTTC
D gene: .
J gene: TRBJ2-7
clone size: .
V gene: TRBV6-5

CDR3 protein: CASSLAVHQPQHF
CDR3 DNA: TGTGCCAGCAGTTTGGCAGTTCATCAGCCCCAGCATTTT
D gene: .
J gene: TRBJ1-5
clone size: .
V gene: TRBV27

CDR3 protein: CASSVQGTGELFF
CDR3 DNA: TGTGCCAGCAGCGTACAGGGGACCGGGGAGCTGTTTTTT
D gene: TRBD1
J gene: TRBJ2-2
clone size: .
V gene: TRBV6-5

CDR3 protein: CATSDSSGANTGELFF
CDR3 DNA: TGTGCCACCAGTGATTCTAGCGGGGCGAACACCGGGGAGCTGTTTTTT
D gene: TRBD2
J gene: TRBJ2-2
clone size: .
V gene: TRBV24-1

CDR3 protein: CASSPLLRGMETQYF
CDR3 DNA: TGTGCCAGCTCACCCCTACTCAGGGGCATGGAGACCCAGTACTTC
D gene: .
J gene: TRBJ2-5
clone size: .
V gene: TRBV18

CDR3 protein: CASSLLSRSAEAFF
CDR3 DNA: TGTGCCAGCAGCTTACTCAGTCGTAGCGCTGAAGCTTTCTTT
D gene: .
J gene: TRBJ1-1
clone size: .
V gene: TRBV13

CDR3 protein: CASSQSRVDQPQHF
CDR3 DNA: TGTGCCAGCAGCCAATCCAGGGTTGATCAGCCCCAGCATTTT
D gene: .
J gene: TRBJ1-5
clone size: .
V gene: TRBV3-1/TRBV3-2

CDR3 protein: CASSLTSGSTNEQFF
CDR3 DNA: TGTGCCAGCAGCTTAACTAGCGGGAGTACCAATGAGCAGTTCTTC
D gene: TRBD2
J gene: TRBJ2-1
clone size: few
V gene: TRBV7-3

CDR3 protein: CASSVGQGSEQYF
CDR3 DNA: TGTGCCAGTAGTGTGGGACAGGGGAGCGAGCAGTACTTC
D gene: TRBD1
J gene: TRBJ2-7
clone size: .
V gene: TRBV19

CDR3 protein: CAISESGAEQFF
CDR3 DNA: TGTGCCATCAGTGAGTCTGGGGCTGAGCAGTTCTTC
D gene: .
J gene: TRBJ2-1
clone size: .
V gene: TRBV10-3

CDR3 protein: CASSSEGQGRQPQHF
CDR3 DNA: TGTGCCAGCAGTTCCGAAGGACAGGGCCGTCAGCCCCAGCATTTT
D gene: TRBD1
J gene: TRBJ1-5
clone size: .
V gene: TRBV28

CDR3 protein: CASSEFRLSPETQYF
CDR3 DNA: TGTGCCAGCAGTGAATTTAGACTCTCCCCCGAGACCCAGTACTTC
D gene: .
J gene: TRBJ2-5
clone size: .
V gene: TRBV2

CDR3 protein: CASSSRALNEKLFF
CDR3 DNA: TGTGCCAGCAGTTCGCGGGCCCTGAATGAAAAACTGTTTTTT
D gene: .
J gene: TRBJ1-4
clone size: .
V gene: TRBV28

CDR3 protein: CASSPTSGGSFNEQFF
CDR3 DNA: TGTGCCAGCAGTCCTACTAGCGGGGGGTCCTTTAATGAGCAGTTCTTC
D gene: TRBD2
J gene: TRBJ2-1
clone size: many
V gene: TRBV3-1/TRBV3-2

CDR3 protein: CASSDSSGGPDTQYF
CDR3 DNA: TGTGCCAGCAGTGACTCGTCGGGGGGCCCAGATACGCAGTATTTT
D gene: .
J gene: TRBJ2-3
clone size: .
V gene: TRBV6-4